The clone carrying this T cell receptor (beta chain) was counted ten times or more. The data derive from a study of regulatory T cells in long-lasting Graves disease. Through Arm-PCR of CDR3 regions and iRepertoire HTBI primers, TCR beta libraries were built. MiXCR, applied by TCRdb to the multiplex PCR reads, yields one record per CDR3 protein. The table lists around 470,000 distinct CDR3 sequences, 14% of them singletons. As to time point: newly diagnosed GD, antithyroid drugs for less than 3 months. After RNA was extracted from PBMCs, the TCR library was made from it. This CDR3 comprises 20 residues. CDR1 is MDHEN and CDR2 is SYDVKM in the germline V gene. V gave up 2 bases and J gave up 0 bases, with 23 bases separating them. The data were also submitted as part of a second study, on T cells in Graves' hyperthyroidism and ophthalmopathy.

The sequence came from a woman in her 50s with Graves disease. The material sequenced was peripheral blood mononuclear cells (PBMCs), taken at new diagnosis, from a patient treated with antithyroid drugs. The chain couples TRBV28 to TRBJ2-1; tentatively, D is TRBD1 (7 bases). The CDR3 coding sequence is TGTGCCAGCAGTTTAACACAGGGGCGCATACTAGCTGGCTCCTACAATGAGCAGTTCTTC. Translating gives CASSLTQGRILAGSYNEQFF. The complete variable domain, with remaining parts taken from reference TRBV28 and TRBJ2-1, reads DVKVTQSSRYLVKRTGEKVFLECVQDMDHENMFWYRQDPGLGLRLIYFSYDVKMKEKGDIPEGYSVSREKKERFSLILESASTNQTSMYLCASSLTQGRILAGSYNEQFFGPGTRLTVL.